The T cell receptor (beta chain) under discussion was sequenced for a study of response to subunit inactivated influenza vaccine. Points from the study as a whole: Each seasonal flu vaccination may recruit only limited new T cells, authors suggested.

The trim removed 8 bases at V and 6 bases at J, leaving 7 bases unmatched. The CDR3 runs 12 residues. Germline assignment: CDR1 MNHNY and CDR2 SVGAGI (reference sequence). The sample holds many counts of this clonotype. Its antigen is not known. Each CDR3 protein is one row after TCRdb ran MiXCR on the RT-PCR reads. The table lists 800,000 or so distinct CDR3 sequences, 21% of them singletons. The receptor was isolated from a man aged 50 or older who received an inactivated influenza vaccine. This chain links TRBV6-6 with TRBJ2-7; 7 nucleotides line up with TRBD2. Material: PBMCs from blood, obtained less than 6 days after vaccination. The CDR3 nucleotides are TGTGCCAGCGAGGGAGGGCCGGGCGAGCAGTACTTC. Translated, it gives CASEGGPGEQYF.